This T cell receptor beta chain was recorded in a study of cytomegalovirus exposure and HLA in healthy donors. Study results and limitations: Presence/absence analyses took donor sequencing depth as roughly uniform.

Worth noting for this clone: Its matching antigen is unknown. An end of the junction does not agree with germline; a read error may underlie this.

Primers: 60 Vbeta forward and 13 Jbeta reverse. Sequenced by immunoSEQ multiplex PCR; TCRdb stores in-frame clones only, minus some. The data contain around 99,000 clones, approximately 76% of them seen just once; the ten biggest clones take up 2% to 3%. CDR3 length equals 18 residues. Germline assignment: CDR1 SGHDT and CDR2 YYEEEE. The source of this sequence is a man aged 18 to 29 in good health and CMV-seronegative. The chain recombines TRBV5-6 with TRBJ1-2; D is perhaps TRBD1 (6 bases). Specimen: PBMCs. CDR3 region: CASSRGGAVSSRHGGYPF. The CDR3, as DNA: TGTGCCAGCAGCCGCGGGGGGGCCGTCTCGAGTCGACACGGTGGCTACCCCTTC. Combining the CDR3 with reference TRBV5-6 and TRBJ1-2 gives the whole variable domain DAGVTQSPTHLIKTRGQQVTLRCSPKSGHDTVSWYQQALGQGPQFIFQYYEEEERQRGNFPDRFSGHQFPNYSSELNVNALLLGDSALYLCASSRGGAVSSRHGGYPFGSGTRLTVV.